Below are 30 T cell receptor beta chains sequenced from a single sample in a study of control samples from healthy donors and cancer patients. The protocol was immunoSEQ multiplex PCR, while the TCRdb copy is restricted to in-frame clones and leaves out a portion. The sample lists under 85,000 clones, over 85% occurring once. Sequencing used PBMCs. These receptors were obtained from a woman aged 35 to 49 with lung cancer.

This clone was observed once. The J gene is TRBJ2-7, the V gene TRBV11-3; D is unclear. Looked up from germline, CDR1 is SGHNT and CDR2 is YENEEA. Trimming removed 1 base from V and 3 bases from J, with 10 bases in between. This CDR3 comprises 14 residues. The CDR3 sequence: CASSLGPPVYEQYF. For the CDR3, the DNA is TGTGCCAGCAGCTTAGGTCCCCCAGTCTACGAGCAGTACTTC.

The rearrangement joins TRBV29-1 to TRBJ2-7, with TRBD1 matching over 10 bases. With 7 bases clipped from V and 5 bases from J, the junction kept 8 bases outside the gene matches. This CDR3 is built from 13 residues. CDR1 is SQVTM, CDR2 ANQGSEA, per germline. CDR3 loop: CSGSGTGDHEQYF. The CDR3 coding sequence is TGCAGCGGCTCCGGGACAGGGGACCACGAGCAGTACTTC.

The chain couples TRBV3-1 (or the pseudogene TRBV3-2) to TRBJ2-2; no firm D call. This CDR3 comprises 15 residues. V was pared by 2 bases and J by 4 bases, with 11 bases between. CDR1 and CDR2 (germline): LGHDT, YNNKEL (reference sequence). The CDR3 loop reads CASSQLMGSTGELFF. CDR3 sequence (DNA): TGTGCCAGCAGCCAATTAATGGGTTCCACCGGGGAGCTGTTTTTT.

This clone was counted a single time. The genes are TRBV14 and TRBJ1-2; D uncertain. The CDR3 spans 14 residues. The V end lost 1 base, the J end lost 4 bases, and 10 bases lay between the germline ends. Germline loops: CDR1 SGHDN, CDR2 FVKESK. The CDR3 bases are TGTGCCAGCAGCCAAGGTTTGGTCATCTATGGCTACACCTTC. Its protein product is CASSQGLVIYGYTF.

The rearrangement uses TRBV18 and TRBJ1-5; D is possibly TRBD1 (6 bases). This CDR3 region has 13 residues. V lost 8 bases and J lost 3, with 11 bases in between. Germline V lookup: CDR1 KGHSH, CDR2 LQKENI. CDR3 region: CASATGFNQPQHF. CDR3 DNA: TGTGCCAGCGCGACAGGATTCAATCAGCCCCAGCATTTT.

V gene TRBV18 combines with J gene TRBJ1-5; TRBD1 aligns across 7 bases. The trim removed 5 bases at V and 5 bases at J, leaving 12 bases unmatched. Germline assignment: CDR1 KGHSH and CDR2 LQKENI. CDR3 length equals 16 residues. The DNA for the CDR3 is TGTGCCAGCTCATTCTCAACAGGGGTTAGGTATCAGCCCCAGCATTTT. Protein sequence: CASSFSTGVRYQPQHF. The full variable domain, completed using reference TRBV18 and TRBJ1-5, is NAGVMQNPRHLVRRRGQEARLRCSPMKGHSHVYWYRQLPEEGLKFMVYLQKENIIDESGMPKERFSAEFPKEGPSILRIQQVVRGDSAAYFCASSFSTGVRYQPQHFGDGTRLSIL.

The V call is TRBV4-2, the J call TRBJ1-5; tentatively, D is TRBD1 (5 bases). This CDR3 has 17 residues. Germline loops: CDR1 LGHNA, CDR2 YNFKEQ. Trimming removed 0 bases at V and 1 base at J, with 13 bases between. The DNA of the CDR3 is TGTGCCAGCAGCCAAGATCCGGCGGGGGGGAGCAATCAGCCCCAGCATTTT. Translation gives CASSQDPAGGSNQPQHF.

This sequence joins TRBV2 and TRBJ2-3; weak D call: TRBD2 (6 bases). This CDR3 contains 15 residues. Germline assignment: CDR1 SNHLY and CDR2 FYNNEI. The V gene lost 6 bases and the J gene lost 2 bases, with 15 bases spanning the gap. CDR3 sequence reads: CASSPVTRATDTQYF. The CDR3, as DNA: TGTGCCAGCAGCCCCGTGACTAGGGCCACAGATACGCAGTATTTT.

The chain couples TRBV30 to TRBJ1-5; 9 bases align to TRBD1. This CDR3 is 15 amino acids long. Trimming took 5 bases from V and 5 from J; bases not matched to a gene: 10. Germline values: CDR1 GTSNPN, CDR2 SVGIG (reference sequence). The CDR3 nucleotides read TGTGCCTGGGGACTGACAGGGGGGCTGGATCAGCCCCAGCATTTT. Amino acid sequence: CAWGLTGGLDQPQHF.

V is TRBV19 and J is TRBJ1-4, with unresolved D. CDR3 length: 14 amino acids. Germline CDR1 and CDR2: LNHDA and SQIVND (reference sequence). Trimming took 3 bases from V and 5 from J, leaving 10 bases between them. This chain's CDR3 is CASSIGRLNEKLFF. The CDR3 coding sequence is TGTGCCAGTAGTATCGGACGGCTGAATGAAAAACTGTTTTTT.

The genes are TRBV10-3 and TRBJ2-1; 10 nucleotides line up with TRBD2. The CDR3 runs to 17 residues. V shed 2 bases, J shed 8 bases, and the junction held 12 bases outside the gene matches. The germline gives CDR1 ENHRY, CDR2 SYGVKD. The CDR3 here is CAISEAIAGGNVDEQFF. In DNA, the CDR3 is TGTGCCATCAGTGAGGCTATAGCGGGGGGCAATGTGGATGAGCAGTTCTTC.

V and J are TRBV7-9 and TRBJ1-4; D call uncertain. The germline V gene encodes CDR1 SEHNR and CDR2 FQNEAQ (reference sequence). The CDR3 consists of 16 residues. Trimming took off 4 bases at V and 0 bases at J, with 12 bases between the two ends. DNA for the CDR3: TGTGCCAGCAGCTCCCGCCGGATTGCAACTAATGAAAAACTGTTTTTT. This gives the protein CASSSRRIATNEKLFF.

The rearrangement joins TRBV6-6 to TRBJ1-6; 7 bases agree with TRBD1. CDR1 and CDR2 from the germline V gene are MNHNY and SVGAGI (reference sequence). Trimming cost V 7 bases and J 6 bases; bases outside gene matches: 12. The CDR3 sequence is 16 residues long. Written as DNA, the CDR3 is TGTGCCAGCACGATGCGGGGACAGCCGATTAATTCACCCCTCCACTTT. Translation: CASTMRGQPINSPLHF.

The CDR3 loop reads CASSPPPSGTEAFF. DNA of the CDR3: TGTGCCAGCTCACCGCCCCCCTCTGGCACTGAAGCTTTCTTT. The chain recombines TRBV18 with TRBJ1-1, with D uncertain. CDR3 size: 14 residues. Per the germline V gene, CDR1 is KGHSH and CDR2 is LQKENI. Between the trimmed V and J ends, which lost 3 bases and 4 bases, there was a span of 12 bases.

V gene TRBV10-3 combines with J gene TRBJ2-3; 7 bases line up with TRBD1. The germline CDR1 and CDR2 sequences are ENHRY and SYGVKD. The CDR3 covers 14 residues. Trimming at V came to 5 bases and at J to 3 bases, leaving 5 bases not matched to a gene. CDR3 region: CAISLDRVTDTQYF. The CDR3 region has the DNA TGTGCCATCAGTCTAGACAGGGTAACAGATACGCAGTATTTT.

V and J are TRBV19 and TRBJ2-5; TRBD1 might be the D (5 bases). The CDR3 totals 16 residues. The germline V gene encodes CDR1 LNHDA and CDR2 SQIVND (reference sequence). V was pared by 2 bases and J by 5 bases, with 18 bases between. CDR3 DNA sequence: TGTGCCAGTAGTATATTGGGGCCGCCTAATAGGGAGACCCAGTACTTC. Protein sequence: CASSILGPPNRETQYF.

The chain has TRBV6-5 and TRBJ1-3, with D unclear. The ends were cut back, 8 bases at V and 0 bases at J, with 11 bases in the middle. CDR3 length: 14 amino acids. The V gene's germline CDR1 is MNHEY and CDR2 SVGAGI. The CDR3 reads CASRREGSGNTIYF. CDR3 bases: TGTGCCAGCCGGAGGGAGGGCTCTGGAAACACCATATATTTT.

V and J are TRBV29-1 and TRBJ2-5, with D possibly called TRBD1 or TRBD2 (5 bases each). The length of the CDR3 is 18 residues. V lost 0 bases, J lost 2 bases, and 22 bases lay in between. Germline-derived CDR1 and CDR2 are SQVTM and ANQGSEA. DNA for the CDR3: TGCAGCGTTGAAGAGCAGTGGGACCGCAGGATCAAACAAGAGACCCAGTACTTC. It translates to CSVEEQWDRRIKQETQYF.

This clone was recorded once. The CDR3 DNA sequence: TGTGCCAGCAGCTTAGGGGCTGGCCCCCAGCATTTT. This gives the protein CASSLGAGPQHF. This chain links TRBV11-3 with TRBJ1-5; unclear D gene. The V gene's germline CDR1 is SGHNT and CDR2 YENEEA. V was cut by 1 base and J by 10 bases, with 8 bases left in between. The CDR3 runs to 12 residues.

V is TRBV19 and J is TRBJ1-5; the D is unclear. Germline assignment: CDR1 LNHDA and CDR2 SQIVND (reference sequence). The V and J ends lost 2 bases and 0 bases respectively, with 8 bases between them. The CDR3 extends over 15 amino acids. The CDR3: CASSILGNSNQPQHF. For the CDR3, the DNA is TGTGCCAGTAGTATACTTGGGAATAGCAATCAGCCCCAGCATTTT.

This chain uses TRBV3-1 (or the pseudogene TRBV3-2) with TRBJ2-5; D not resolved. CDR3 length: 12 amino acids. CDR1 LGHDT and CDR2 YNNKEL come from the germline V gene (reference sequence). Trimming removed 2 bases at V and 5 bases at J, with 6 bases between. CDR3 sequence (DNA): TGTGCCAGCAGCCAAAAATACGAGACCCAGTACTTC. This sequence encodes CASSQKYETQYF.

The chain's CDR3 is CASSPAGNTEAFF. CDR3 DNA: TGTGCCAGCAGCCCCGCGGGAAACACTGAAGCTTTCTTT. The V and J genes are TRBV7-9 and TRBJ1-1, with unresolved D. CDR1 and CDR2 from the germline V gene are SEHNR and FQNEAQ (reference sequence). This CDR3 region has 13 residues. V was shortened by 5 bases and J by 2 bases, with 9 bases between the two germline ends.

The V and J genes are TRBV18 and TRBJ1-1; D may be TRBD1 (5 bases). The ends were cut back, 6 bases at V and 8 bases at J, with 22 bases in the middle. The CDR3 has 15 residues. The germline CDR1 and CDR2 sequences are KGHSH and LQKENI. CDR3 sequence: CASSERSTGAGEAFF. CDR3 DNA sequence: TGTGCCAGCTCCGAACGATCGACCGGGGCAGGGGAAGCTTTCTTT.

J is TRBJ1-6 and V is TRBV7-3; possibly TRBD1 for D (5 bases). This CDR3 contains 14 residues. CDR1 is SGHTA and CDR2 is FQGTGA in the germline V gene. The germline V and J ends were trimmed by 3 bases and 7 bases, with 10 bases remaining between them. The CDR3 DNA reads as TGTGCCAGCAGCTTCGGACACTTCAATTCACCCCTCCACTTT. This encodes CASSFGHFNSPLHF.

This clone was counted between two and nine times. Other DNA sequences in the same sample also yield this CDR3. The CDR3 is CASSVGTGAYEQYF. The CDR3 DNA reads as TGTGCCAGCAGCGTAGGGACAGGGGCCTACGAGCAGTACTTC. This chain links TRBV9 with TRBJ2-7, with 9 nucleotides matching TRBD1. V dropped 0 bases and J dropped 2; count of bases not matched to a gene: 0. This CDR3 has 14 amino acids. Germline-derived CDR1 and CDR2 are SGDLS and YYNGEE.

The rearrangement uses TRBV9 and TRBJ1-4; possible D gene TRBD1, 5 bases. Germline CDR1 and CDR2: SGDLS and YYNGEE. This CDR3 comprises 16 residues. V was cut by 4 bases and J by 0 bases, with 13 bases left in between. CDR3 bases: TGTGCCAGCAGCCCCCTCGGGGCCGCAACTAATGAAAAACTGTTTTTT. This codes for CASSPLGAATNEKLFF.

This clone was found a few times. The rearrangement joins TRBV7-9 to TRBJ2-7; D is possibly TRBD1 (5 bases). The CDR3 length is 13 residues. The ends were cut back, 5 bases at V and 0 bases at J, with 8 bases in the middle. From germline, CDR1 is SEHNR and CDR2 FQNEAQ (reference sequence). CDR3 residues: CASSPDSSYEQYF. The CDR3 coding sequence is TGTGCCAGCAGCCCTGACAGCTCCTACGAGCAGTACTTC.

For the CDR3, the DNA is TGCGCCAGCAGCCAAGAAGAGCAGGGGCGCGGCTATGGCTACACCTTC. It is translated as CASSQEEQGRGYGYTF. The V gene is TRBV4-1, the J gene TRBJ1-2; a weak D match, TRBD1 (6 bases). The CDR3 extends over 16 amino acids. From germline, CDR1 is MGHRA and CDR2 YSYEKL. The V gene lost 0 bases and the J gene lost 4 bases, with 15 bases spanning the gap.

This sequence joins TRBV13 and TRBJ2-7; a weak D match, TRBD2 (6 bases). The CDR3 runs 14 residues. V dropped 3 bases and J dropped 2 bases, with 11 bases sitting between them. The germline gives CDR1 PRHDT, CDR2 FYEKMQ (reference sequence). CDR3 sequence (DNA): TGTGCCAGCAGCTTCCCCGGGAGTGCCTACGAGCAGTACTTC. This gives the protein CASSFPGSAYEQYF.

The genes are TRBV6-2 or TRBV6-3 and TRBJ1-5, with D unclear. CDR3 length: 11 residues. The ends were cut back, 6 bases at V and 11 bases at J, with 11 bases in the middle. Germline assignment: CDR1 MNHEY and CDR2 SVGEGT. The CDR3 DNA is TGTGCCAGCAGCAACCCTCAAGCCCAGCATTTT. Amino acid sequence: CASSNPQAQHF.